Each of the 19 T cell receptor beta chains below was sequenced from the same sample in a study of blood T cell repertoires in COVID-19. Sequenced by immunoSEQ multiplex PCR; TCRdb stores in-frame clones only, minus some. The table has approximately 480,000 clones, 75% to 90% seen once. The sequenced sample consisted of PBMCs or T cells enriched from blood (not recorded which). The receptor source for this set is a woman under 30 who had recovered from COVID-19.

This chain joins TRBV7-9 and TRBJ2-7; possibly TRBD1 for D (6 bases). This CDR3 region has 16 residues. CDR1 SEHNR and CDR2 FQNEAQ come from the germline V gene (reference sequence). Trimming removed 3 bases from V and 5 bases from J, with 20 bases in between. The DNA of the CDR3 is TGTGCCAGCAGCTTTCGATTCGGGTCAGGGGACAACGAGCAGTACTTC. Translation: CASSFRFGSGDNEQYF. Full variable domain (rest looked up from reference TRBV7-9 and TRBJ2-7): DTGVSQNPRHKITKRGQNVTFRCDPISEHNRLYWYRQTLGQGPEFLTYFQNEAQLEKSRLLSDRFSAERPKGSFSTLEIQRTEQGDSAMYLCASSFRFGSGDNEQYFGPGTRLTVT.

The count of this clone is one. The gene calls are TRBV19 and TRBJ1-6; D is unclear. Germline V CDR1 and CDR2: LNHDA, SQIVND (reference sequence). Deletions cut 6 bases from V and 8 bases from J, with 17 bases between. CDR3 length: 15 residues. The CDR3 region has the DNA TGTGCCAGTAGCGAGACCGACACTAGGGATTCACCCCTCCACTTT. Encoded protein: CASSETDTRDSPLHF.

The genes are TRBV11-2 and TRBJ1-1, with a possible D match to TRBD1 (6 bases). V was shortened by 0 bases and J by 3 bases, with 11 bases between the two germline ends. CDR3 length: 15 amino acids. Germline lookup yields CDR1 SGHAT and CDR2 FQNNGV. In DNA form, the CDR3 reads TGTGCCAGCAGCTTAGATCGGGCAGGGGACACTGAAGCTTTCTTT. Its translation is CASSLDRAGDTEAFF.

The chain has TRBV7-2 and TRBJ2-1; 12 bases are a match to TRBD2. The length of the CDR3 is 15 residues. Trimming cost V 5 bases and J 8 bases; bases outside gene matches: 7. Germline CDR1 and CDR2: SGHTA and FQGNSA. The CDR3 coding sequence is TGTGCCAGCAGCCCCCTAGCGGGGGGGACGGATGAGCAGTTCTTC. It yields the protein CASSPLAGGTDEQFF.

The chain employs TRBV7-2 and TRBJ1-1, with unresolved D. Trimming stripped 2 bases from V and 0 bases from J, with 7 bases between. Germline CDR1 SGHTA, CDR2 FQGNSA. The CDR3 extends over 14 amino acids. The CDR3 sequence: CASSLQQLNTEAFF. Here the CDR3 DNA reads TGTGCCAGCAGCTTACAACAGCTGAACACTGAAGCTTTCTTT.

This clone occurred once. J is TRBJ2-3 and V is TRBV5-1, with 13 bases that match TRBD2. With V trimmed by 7 bases and J by 2 bases, 7 bases remained unmatched. This CDR3 has 16 amino acids. Looked up from germline, CDR1 is SGHRS and CDR2 is YFSETQ. The CDR3 protein is CASGLGLAGPTDTQYF. DNA for the CDR3: TGCGCCAGCGGACTGGGACTAGCGGGACCCACAGATACGCAGTATTTT.

The chain has TRBV28 and TRBJ1-5; 8 nucleotides align to TRBD1. The junction had 3 bases not matched to a gene; V was cut back by 5 bases and J by 6 bases. The germline CDR1 and CDR2 sequences are MDHEN and SYDVKM. The CDR3 has 13 amino acids. CDR3 in amino acids: CASSRTGTQPQHF. The CDR3 DNA reads TGTGCCAGCAGTCGGACAGGGACTCAGCCCCAGCATTTT.

V gene TRBV28 combines with J gene TRBJ1-2, with a possible D match to TRBD1 (5 bases). Per germline, CDR1 MDHEN and CDR2 SYDVKM. This CDR3 has 13 amino acids. V was cut by 3 bases and J by 4 bases, with 9 bases left in between. This CDR3 reads CASSFLGAYGYTF. CDR3 sequence (DNA): TGTGCCAGCAGTTTTCTTGGGGCCTATGGCTACACCTTC.

The chain is built from TRBV30 and TRBJ2-7; 9 positions agree with TRBD1. Germline V gene data show CDR1 as GTSNPN and CDR2 as SVGIG (reference sequence). The CDR3 has 13 amino acids. V trimming: 0 bases; J trimming: 7 bases; junction bases outside the gene matches: 4. As DNA, the CDR3 is TGTGCCTGGAGTGTACAGGGGGCAGAGGAGCAGTACTTC. Amino acid sequence: CAWSVQGAEEQYF.

The V call is TRBV7-2, the J call TRBJ2-1; TRBD1 matches at 7 bases. This CDR3 is built from 15 residues. CDR1 and CDR2 from the germline V gene are SGHTA and FQGNSA. V dropped 3 bases and J dropped 5; count of bases not matched to a gene: 7. DNA for the CDR3: TGTGCCAGCAGCTTGAGACAGGGACCTAACAATGAGCAGTTCTTC. It codes for CASSLRQGPNNEQFF.

The chain uses TRBV19 and TRBJ1-2; 7 bases are shared with TRBD1. After removal of 4 bases from V and 2 bases from J, the junction contained 10 bases not matched to a gene. CDR1 is LNHDA and CDR2 is SQIVND in the germline V gene (reference sequence). The CDR3 contains 16 residues. CDR3 protein: CASSTTGALSNYGYTF. In nucleotides, the CDR3 is TGTGCCAGTAGTACCACAGGGGCGCTGTCGAACTATGGCTACACCTTC. The variable domain in full, completed from reference TRBV19 and TRBJ1-2, reads DGGITQSPKYLFRKEGQNVTLSCEQNLNHDAMYWYRQDPGQGLRLIYYSQIVNDFQKGDIAEGYSVSREKKESFPLTVTSAQKNPTAFYLCASSTTGALSNYGYTFGSGTRLTVV.

V is TRBV12-3 or TRBV12-4 and J is TRBJ2-3; no clear D gene. The V end lost 6 bases, the J end lost 2 bases, and 3 bases lay between the germline ends. The CDR3 consists of 11 residues. The DNA for the CDR3 is TGTGCCAGCAGATACACAGATACGCAGTATTTT. Its protein product is CASRYTDTQYF.

This chain connects TRBV3-1 (or the pseudogene TRBV3-2) to TRBJ1-1; D is undetermined. CDR1 is LGHDT and CDR2 is YNNKEL in the germline V gene (reference sequence). V lost 4 bases and J 8 bases, leaving 8 bases between the germline ends. CDR3 length equals 11 residues. The CDR3 is CASSRGGEAFF. For the CDR3, the DNA is TGTGCCAGCAGCCGCGGAGGGGAAGCTTTCTTT.

J is TRBJ2-2 and V is TRBV6-5; D unresolved. Germline CDR1 reads MNHEY; CDR2 reads SVGAGI. Trimming left V 0 bases short and J 2 bases short, with 10 bases between. This CDR3 has 16 residues. CDR3 nucleotides: TGTGCCAGCAGTTACTCCCCAAGGAGTAACACCGGGGAGCTGTTTTTT. It yields the protein CASSYSPRSNTGELFF.

The chain employs TRBV15 and TRBJ1-3; D call uncertain. In germline, CDR1 is LNHNV, CDR2 YYDKDF (reference sequence). The CDR3 has 14 residues. With 8 bases removed from V and 2 bases from J, the gap between germline ends came to 13 bases. The CDR3 loop reads CATPPSAAGNTIYF. The DNA of the CDR3 is TGTGCCACCCCTCCTAGTGCTGCTGGAAACACCATATATTTT.

In its sample, this clone was seen a few times. The V and J genes are TRBV27 and TRBJ1-2, with D perhaps TRBD1 (5 bases). The CDR3 has 15 residues. CDR1 and CDR2 (germline): MNHEY, SMNVEV (reference sequence). Trimming cost V 5 bases and J 4 bases, with 17 bases left between them. CDR3 region: CASSLEQEGLYGYTF. The CDR3 coding sequence is TGTGCCAGCAGTCTCGAACAGGAGGGGCTCTATGGCTACACCTTC.

The rearrangement joins TRBV3-1 (or the pseudogene TRBV3-2) to TRBJ1-6; the D is unclear. CDR3 length: 14 residues. CDR1 and CDR2 from the germline V gene are LGHDT and YNNKEL (reference sequence). V was trimmed by 0 bases and J by 13 bases, leaving 13 bases between them. The CDR3: CASSQDARGAPLHF. The DNA for the CDR3 is TGTGCCAGCAGCCAAGATGCCAGAGGTGCGCCCCTCCACTTT.

The chain recombines TRBV19 with TRBJ1-5; D is unresolved. CDR1 is LNHDA and CDR2 is SQIVND in the germline V gene (reference sequence). The CDR3 runs to 14 residues. V lost 3 bases, J lost 7 bases, and 13 bases lay in between. The CDR3 reads CASSIGGGTQPQHF. As DNA, the CDR3 is TGTGCCAGTAGTATCGGAGGAGGTACCCAGCCCCAGCATTTT.

This chain connects TRBV4-2 to TRBJ2-7; TRBD2 matches 7 bases. The CDR3 sequence is 14 residues long. With V trimmed by 4 bases and J by 3 bases, 6 bases remained unmatched. The germline V gene has CDR1 LGHNA and CDR2 YNFKEQ. CDR3 protein: CASSLRGDRYEQYF. The CDR3 region has the DNA TGTGCCAGCAGCCTTCGGGGGGACCGCTACGAGCAGTACTTC.